The clone carrying this T cell receptor (beta chain) was seen a handful of times. Its target is unknown. As the sequencing template, cDNA was produced by extracting RNA and reverse transcribing it. The protocol was immunoSEQ multiplex PCR, while the TCRdb copy is restricted to in-frame clones and leaves out a portion. The sample carries over 90,000 clones, 55% recorded once. This entry belongs to a study of CD8+ T cells in alopecia areata. Trimming removed 5 bases from V and 5 bases from J, with 16 bases in between. The CDR3 consists of 14 residues. The germline V gene encodes CDR1 SGHRS and CDR2 YFSETQ. PBMCs were stained for CD3, CD4 and CD8, and CD4+ and CD8+ T cells were sorted. General study points: Higher clonality than in normal scalp was seen in lesional scalp, especially alopecia totalis/universalis.

The origin of this receptor is a human donor in good health. The sample taken for sequencing was CD4+ T cells sorted from blood. V is TRBV5-1 and J is TRBJ2-5; weak D call: TRBD1 (7 bases). In DNA, the CDR3 is TGCGCCAGCAGGTTGACAGGGACTCGCGAGACCCAGTACTTC. The encoded protein is CASRLTGTRETQYF.